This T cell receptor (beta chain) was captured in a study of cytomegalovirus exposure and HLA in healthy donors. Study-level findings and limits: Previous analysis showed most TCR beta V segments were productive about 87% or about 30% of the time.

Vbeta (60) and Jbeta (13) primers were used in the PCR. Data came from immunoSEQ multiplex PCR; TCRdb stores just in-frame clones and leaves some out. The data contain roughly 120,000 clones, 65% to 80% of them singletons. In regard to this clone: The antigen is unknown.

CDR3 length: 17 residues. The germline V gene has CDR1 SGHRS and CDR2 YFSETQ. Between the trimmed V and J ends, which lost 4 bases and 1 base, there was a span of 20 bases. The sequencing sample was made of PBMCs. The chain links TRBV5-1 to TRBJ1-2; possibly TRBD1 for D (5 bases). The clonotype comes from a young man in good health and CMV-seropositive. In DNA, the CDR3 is TGCGCCAGCAGCCCGAACATAGGCGGGGGTTTTAACTATGGCTACACCTTC. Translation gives CASSPNIGGGFNYGYTF.